This T cell receptor (beta chain) derives from a study of Ad26.COV2.S vaccination and SARS-CoV-2 variants. Study information: The trial was COV1001 and the donor's arm was Ad26.COV2.S. Participants got Ad26.COV2.S intramuscularly, once or twice 56 days apart.

Study outcomes and limitations: The TCR breadth and depth analyses may have understated or missed part of the total T cell responses. It was vaccine recipients, not placebo recipients, who had the higher spike-specific TCR breadth.

On this clone: What it binds is unknown.

Sequencing used immunoSEQ multiplex PCR; TCRdb keeps in-frame clones, though not all of them. The data contain about 350,000 clones, 85% to 90% of them singletons. Treatment: around 19 received Ad26.COV2.S at low or high dose, single or two shots; a few received placebo; per-sample allocation not given. The investigators took samples on day 63 after the first vaccine or placebo injection. Sequenced here: peripheral blood, sampled in a trial of Ad26.COV2.S vaccine versus placebo. This TCR was recovered from a person between 18 and 65 years old who received the Ad26.COV2.S COVID-19 vaccine or a placebo.

CDR3 sequence (DNA): TGCGCCAGCAGCCAGGGACAGGGAGTTGAAAAACTGTTTTTT. Protein: CASSQGQGVEKLFF. The chain recombines TRBV5-1 with TRBJ1-4; 9 bases are shared with TRBD1. Germline CDR1 is SGHRS and CDR2 is YFSETQ. V was pared by 4 bases and J by 7 bases, with 5 bases of the junction left unmatched. The CDR3 runs to 14 residues.